These 15 T cell receptor beta chains were sequenced from one sample in a study of blood T cells in healthy people across ages. It was with a sample-barcoded 5' primer and a J-beta primer mix that a second PCR of about 6 to 12 cycles was run. Each CDR3 protein is one row after TCRdb ran MiXCR on the 5' RACE reads. The profile covers about 1.4 million distinct CDR3 sequences, with approximately 59% appearing a single time and over 5.5% taken by the ten largest. Specimen: blood. The source is a man aged 18 to 30 in good health.

This clonotype appeared a few times. The gene calls are TRBV14 and TRBJ2-5; D unclear. This CDR3 is 13 amino acids long. In germline, CDR1 is SGHDN, CDR2 FVKESK. V lost 1 base, J lost 8 bases, and 11 bases lay in between. The CDR3 region is CASSQALLATQYF. CDR3 sequence (DNA): TGTGCCAGCAGCCAAGCCCTCCTCGCTACCCAGTACTTC.

The CDR3 coding sequence is TGTGCCAGCAGCTTGGGACAGGGGGGGGCCATTCAGTACTTC. It translates to CASSLGQGGAIQYF. The gene calls are TRBV5-5 and TRBJ2-4; 9 nucleotides line up with TRBD1. V lost 0 bases, J lost 9 bases, and 4 bases stayed unmatched. The germline V gene encodes CDR1 SGHKS and CDR2 YYEKEE (reference sequence). This CDR3 has 14 amino acids.

This clonotype was seen a few times. The rearrangement joins TRBV29-1 to TRBJ1-2; weak D call: TRBD1 (6 bases). Looked up from germline, CDR1 is SQVTM and CDR2 is ANQGSEA. The CDR3 totals 13 residues. V was clipped by 2 bases and J by 5 bases, with 12 bases between them. CDR3 loop: CSVEPDREYGYTF. The CDR3 DNA is TGCAGCGTTGAACCGGACAGAGAATATGGCTACACCTTC.

The chain joins TRBV28 to TRBJ1-1, with 7 bases matching TRBD1. The germline gives CDR1 MDHEN, CDR2 SYDVKM. The CDR3 loop spans 14 amino acids. Losses at the gene ends were 6 bases for V and 6 bases for J; bases not matched to a gene: 10. CDR3 sequence (DNA): TGTGCCAGCAGACCTCACAGGGGATACCCTGAAGCTTTCTTT. Residues: CASRPHRGYPEAFF.

The chain couples TRBV27 to TRBJ2-1, with 12 bases that match TRBD2. Germline lookup yields CDR1 MNHEY and CDR2 SMNVEV (reference sequence). The CDR3 contains 16 residues. V trimming: 5 bases; J trimming: 8 bases; junction bases outside the gene matches: 10. This CDR3 reads CASSHPLAGGPYEQFF. The CDR3 DNA is TGTGCCAGCAGTCACCCTCTAGCGGGGGGGCCGTATGAGCAGTTCTTC.

V and J are TRBV28 and TRBJ1-4; TRBD1 agrees at 8 bases. There are 15 residues in the CDR3. Germline V gene lookup returns CDR1 MDHEN and CDR2 SYDVKM. Trimming cost V 1 base and J 5 bases; bases outside gene matches: 3. In DNA, the CDR3 is TGTGCCAGCAGTTTATTCAGGGGGCAGAATGAAAAACTGTTTTTT. It codes for CASSLFRGQNEKLFF.

The J gene is TRBJ1-2, the V gene TRBV10-3, with TRBD1 as a possible D gene (5 bases). The CDR3 has 14 amino acids. Trimming removed 0 bases from V and 7 bases from J, with 12 bases in between. In germline, CDR1 is ENHRY, CDR2 SYGVKD. DNA of the CDR3: TGTGCCATCAGTGAGTCAGGGGACCAAAGTGGCTACACCTTC. As protein: CAISESGDQSGYTF.

This chain's CDR3 is CATSREEGTDTQYF. For the CDR3, the DNA is TGTGCCACCAGCAGAGAAGAAGGTACAGATACGCAGTATTTT. The rearrangement joins TRBV15 to TRBJ2-3; D is unresolved. The germline V gene encodes CDR1 LNHNV and CDR2 YYDKDF (reference sequence). With 0 bases removed from V and 3 bases from J, the gap between germline ends came to 7 bases. This CDR3 is 14 amino acids long. The full variable domain, with the rest looked up from reference TRBV15 and TRBJ2-3, is DAMVIQNPRYQVTQFGKPVTLSCSQTLNHNVMYWYQQKSSQAPKLLFHYYDKDFNNEADTPDNFQSRRPNTSFCFLDIRSPGLGDTAMYLCATSREEGTDTQYFGPGTRLTVL.

The chain recombines TRBV27 with TRBJ2-7, with 11 bases fitting TRBD2. This CDR3 comprises 15 residues. Unmatched junction bases numbered 6, after V lost 3 bases and J lost 5 bases. Germline CDR1 and CDR2: MNHEY and SMNVEV (reference sequence). The CDR3 nucleotides are TGTGCCAGCAGTTTGTATAGCGGGAGGGACAACGAGCAGTACTTC. Amino acid sequence: CASSLYSGRDNEQYF.

V usage is TRBV20-1 and J usage is TRBJ1-2; D is unclear. This CDR3 has 11 residues. V was pared by 1 base and J by 10 bases, with 10 bases between. Germline V gene data show CDR1 as DFQATT and CDR2 as SNEGSKA (reference sequence). CDR3 residues: CSARVGNSYTF. The CDR3 DNA is TGCAGTGCTAGAGTTGGGAACTCCTACACCTTC.

CDR3: CASILRGTQYF. CDR3 DNA sequence: TGTGCCAGCATATTAAGAGGGACCCAGTACTTC. The V gene is TRBV6-1, the J gene TRBJ2-7, with D unresolved. The J call may be in error: the DNA end matches TRBJ2-5 better. From germline, CDR1 is MNHNS and CDR2 SASEGT. There are 11 residues in the CDR3.

This clonotype was seen a few times. V gene TRBV20-1 combines with J gene TRBJ1-2, with 7 bases that match TRBD1. The ends lost 5 bases at V and 4 bases at J; junction bases unmatched: 13. Germline loops: CDR1 DFQATT, CDR2 SNEGSKA (reference sequence). This CDR3 is built from 15 residues. Here the CDR3 reads CSARGGNSAGYGYTF. DNA for the CDR3: TGCAGTGCTCGAGGGGGCAATAGTGCAGGCTATGGCTACACCTTC.

The CDR3 here is CASSQKQGAVKGTEAFF. In DNA, the CDR3 is TGTGCCAGCAGCCAAAAACAGGGGGCGGTGAAGGGTACTGAAGCTTTCTTT. This chain joins TRBV6-1 and TRBJ1-1, with TRBD1 matching 9 bases. V dropped 6 bases and J dropped 5; count of bases not matched to a gene: 16. The length of the CDR3 is 17 residues. CDR1 and CDR2 from the germline V gene are MNHNS and SASEGT.

The V gene is TRBV10-3, the J gene TRBJ2-4; the match to TRBD1 covers 7 bases. The DNA end is a closer match to TRBJ2-7, so the J assignment may be wrong. Germline V CDR1 and CDR2: ENHRY, SYGVKD. The CDR3 is made up of 15 amino acids. CDR3 amino acids: CAISAFSGTAYEQYF. In DNA form, the CDR3 reads TGTGCCATCAGTGCTTTCTCCGGGACAGCCTACGAGCAGTACTTC.

The J gene is TRBJ1-2, the V gene TRBV27; D might be TRBD1 (6 bases). This CDR3 spans 14 amino acids. V was trimmed by 6 bases and J by 6 bases, leaving 17 bases between them. Germline-derived CDR1 and CDR2 are MNHEY and SMNVEV (reference sequence). CDR3 in DNA: TGTGCCAGCAGCTCCGAGGGGGGGCTGAATGGCTACACCTTC. It yields the protein CASSSEGGLNGYTF.